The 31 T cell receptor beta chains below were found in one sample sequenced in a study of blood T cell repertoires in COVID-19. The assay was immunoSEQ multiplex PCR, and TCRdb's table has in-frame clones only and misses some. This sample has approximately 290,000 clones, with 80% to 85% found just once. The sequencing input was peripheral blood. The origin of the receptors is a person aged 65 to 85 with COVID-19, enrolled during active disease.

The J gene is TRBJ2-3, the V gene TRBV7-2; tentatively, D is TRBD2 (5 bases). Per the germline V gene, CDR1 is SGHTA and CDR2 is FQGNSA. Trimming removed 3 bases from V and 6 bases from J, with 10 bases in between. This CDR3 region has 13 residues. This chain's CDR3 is CASSFTRLDTQYF. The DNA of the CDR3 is TGTGCCAGCAGCTTCACTAGGTTGGATACGCAGTATTTT.

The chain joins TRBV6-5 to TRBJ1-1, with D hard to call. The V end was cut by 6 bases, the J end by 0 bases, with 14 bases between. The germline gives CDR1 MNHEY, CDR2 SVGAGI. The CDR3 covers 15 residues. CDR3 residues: CASRLEVSVNTEAFF. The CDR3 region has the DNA TGTGCCAGCAGATTAGAAGTATCTGTGAACACTGAAGCTTTCTTT.

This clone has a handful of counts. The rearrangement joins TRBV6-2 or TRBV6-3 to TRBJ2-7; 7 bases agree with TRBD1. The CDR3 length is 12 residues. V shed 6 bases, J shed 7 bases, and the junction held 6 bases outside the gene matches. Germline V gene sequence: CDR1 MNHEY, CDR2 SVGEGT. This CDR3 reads CASRYGQEEQYF. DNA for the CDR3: TGTGCCAGCAGATACGGACAGGAGGAGCAGTACTTC.

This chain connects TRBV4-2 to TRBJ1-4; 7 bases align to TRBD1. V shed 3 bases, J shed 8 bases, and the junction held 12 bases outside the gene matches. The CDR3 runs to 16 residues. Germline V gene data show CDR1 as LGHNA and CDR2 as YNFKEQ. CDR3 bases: TGTGCCAGCAGCCAGAATCAGGGGGATGGAGGCGAAAAACTGTTTTTT. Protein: CASSQNQGDGGEKLFF.

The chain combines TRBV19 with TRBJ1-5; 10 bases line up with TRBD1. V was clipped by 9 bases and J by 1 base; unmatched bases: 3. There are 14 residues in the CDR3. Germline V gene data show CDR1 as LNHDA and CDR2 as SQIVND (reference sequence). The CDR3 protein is CASRQGASNQPQHF. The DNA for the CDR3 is TGTGCCAGCCGACAGGGGGCAAGCAATCAGCCCCAGCATTTT.

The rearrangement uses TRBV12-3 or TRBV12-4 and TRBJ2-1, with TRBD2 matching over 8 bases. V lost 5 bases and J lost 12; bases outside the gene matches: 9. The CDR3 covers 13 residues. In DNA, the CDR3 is TGTGCCAGCAGTCCCCGGGGGGGAGGCGGGCAGTTCTTC. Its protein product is CASSPRGGGGQFF.

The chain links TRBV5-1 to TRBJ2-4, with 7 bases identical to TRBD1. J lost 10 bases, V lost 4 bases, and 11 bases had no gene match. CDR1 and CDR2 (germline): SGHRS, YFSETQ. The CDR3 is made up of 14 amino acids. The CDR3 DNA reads TGCGCCAGCAGCCTCCGGGACAGTTCTCGGATTCAGTACTTC. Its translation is CASSLRDSSRIQYF.

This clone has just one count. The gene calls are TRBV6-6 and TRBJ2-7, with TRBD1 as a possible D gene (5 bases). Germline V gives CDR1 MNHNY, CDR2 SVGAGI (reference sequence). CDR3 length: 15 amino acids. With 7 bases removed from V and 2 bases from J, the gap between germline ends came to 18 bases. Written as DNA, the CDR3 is TGTGCCAGCAAGGGGCGGTCGGGCGCCCCCTACGAGCAGTACTTC. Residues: CASKGRSGAPYEQYF.

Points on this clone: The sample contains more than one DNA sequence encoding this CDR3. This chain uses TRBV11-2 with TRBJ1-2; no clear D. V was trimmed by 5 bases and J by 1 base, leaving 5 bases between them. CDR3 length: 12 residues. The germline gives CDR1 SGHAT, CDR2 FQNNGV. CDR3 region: CASSLRNYGYTF. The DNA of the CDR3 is TGTGCCAGCAGCCTCCGTAACTATGGCTACACCTTC. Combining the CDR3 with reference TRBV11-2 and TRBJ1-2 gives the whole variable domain EAGVAQSPRYKIIEKRQSVAFWCNPISGHATLYWYQQILGQGPKLLIQFQNNGVVDDSQLPKDRFSAERLKGVDSTLKIQPAKLEDSAVYLCASSLRNYGYTFGSGTRLTVV.

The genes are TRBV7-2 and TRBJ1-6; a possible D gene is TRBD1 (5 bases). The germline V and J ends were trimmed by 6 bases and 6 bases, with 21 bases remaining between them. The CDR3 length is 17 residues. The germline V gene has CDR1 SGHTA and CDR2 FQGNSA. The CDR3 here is CASSLDRPGTGNSPLHF. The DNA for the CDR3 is TGTGCCAGCAGTTTGGACCGCCCAGGGACTGGTAATTCACCCCTCCACTTT.

The CDR3 region is CAWSKGASTDTQYF. The CDR3 nucleotides are TGTGCCTGGAGCAAGGGGGCGAGCACAGATACGCAGTATTTT. V usage is TRBV30 and J usage is TRBJ2-3, with 7 nucleotides matching TRBD1. CDR1 is GTSNPN, CDR2 SVGIG, per germline (reference sequence). V lost 3 bases and J lost 0; bases outside the gene matches: 3. This CDR3 is 14 amino acids long. Complete variable domain (other parts from reference TRBV30 and TRBJ2-3): SQTIHQWPATLVQPVGSPLSLECTVEGTSNPNLYWYRQAAGRGLQLLFYSVGIGQISSEVPQNLSASRPQDRQFILSSKKLLLSDSGFYLCAWSKGASTDTQYFGPGTRLTVL.

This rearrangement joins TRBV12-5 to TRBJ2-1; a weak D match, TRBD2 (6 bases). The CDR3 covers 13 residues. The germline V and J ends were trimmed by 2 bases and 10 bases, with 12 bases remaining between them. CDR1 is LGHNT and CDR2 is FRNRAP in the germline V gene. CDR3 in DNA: TGTGCTAGTGGTTTGTTGGAGGGCCGGGAGCAGTTCTTC. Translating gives CASGLLEGREQFF. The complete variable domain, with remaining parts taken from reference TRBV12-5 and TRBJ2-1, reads DARVTQTPRHKVTEMGQEVTMRCQPILGHNTVFWYRQTMMQGLELLAYFRNRAPLDDSGMPKDRFSAEMPDATLATLKIQPSEPRDSAVYFCASGLLEGREQFFGPGTRLTVL.

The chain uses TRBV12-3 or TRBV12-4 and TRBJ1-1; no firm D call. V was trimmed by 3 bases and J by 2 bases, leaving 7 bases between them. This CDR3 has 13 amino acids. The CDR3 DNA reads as TGTGCCAGCAGTTTGCTGAGTAACACTGAAGCTTTCTTT. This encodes CASSLLSNTEAFF.

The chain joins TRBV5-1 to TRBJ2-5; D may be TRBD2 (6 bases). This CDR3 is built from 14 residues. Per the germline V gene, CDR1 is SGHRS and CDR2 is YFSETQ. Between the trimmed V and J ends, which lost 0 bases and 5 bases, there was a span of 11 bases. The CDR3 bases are TGCGCCAGCAGCTTGGTGGCCGGGAGTGAGACCCAGTACTTC. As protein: CASSLVAGSETQYF.

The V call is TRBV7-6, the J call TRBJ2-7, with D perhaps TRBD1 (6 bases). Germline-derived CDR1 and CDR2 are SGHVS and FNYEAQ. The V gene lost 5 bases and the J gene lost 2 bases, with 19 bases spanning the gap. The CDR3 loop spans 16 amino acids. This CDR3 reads CASSGDGTGNPYEQYF. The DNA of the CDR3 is TGTGCCAGCAGCGGAGACGGTACAGGGAATCCCTACGAGCAGTACTTC.

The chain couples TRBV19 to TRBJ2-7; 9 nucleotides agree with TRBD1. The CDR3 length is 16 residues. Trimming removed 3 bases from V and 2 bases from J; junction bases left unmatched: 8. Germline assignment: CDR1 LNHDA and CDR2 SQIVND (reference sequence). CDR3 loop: CASSISHRGLTYEQYF. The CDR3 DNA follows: TGTGCCAGTAGTATCTCACACAGGGGGCTGACCTACGAGCAGTACTTC.

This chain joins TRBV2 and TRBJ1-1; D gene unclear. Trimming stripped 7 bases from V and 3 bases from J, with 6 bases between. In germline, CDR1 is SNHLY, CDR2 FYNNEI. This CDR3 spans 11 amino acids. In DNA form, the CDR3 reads TGTGCCAGCATGCGGGACACTGAAGCTTTCTTT. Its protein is CASMRDTEAFF.

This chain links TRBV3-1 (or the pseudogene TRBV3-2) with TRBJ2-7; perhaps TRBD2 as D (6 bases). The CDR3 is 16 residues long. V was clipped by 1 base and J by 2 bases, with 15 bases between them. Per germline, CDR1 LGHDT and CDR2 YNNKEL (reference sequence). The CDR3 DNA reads TGTGCCAGCAGCCAAGGTTTCCGGGAGATCACCTACGAGCAGTACTTC. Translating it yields CASSQGFREITYEQYF.

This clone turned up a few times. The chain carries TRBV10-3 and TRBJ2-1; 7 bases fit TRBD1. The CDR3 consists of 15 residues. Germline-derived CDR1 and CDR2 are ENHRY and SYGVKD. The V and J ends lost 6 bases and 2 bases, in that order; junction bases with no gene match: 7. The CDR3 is CAISPGQQAYNEQFF. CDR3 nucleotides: TGTGCCATCAGCCCGGGACAGCAAGCCTACAATGAGCAGTTCTTC.

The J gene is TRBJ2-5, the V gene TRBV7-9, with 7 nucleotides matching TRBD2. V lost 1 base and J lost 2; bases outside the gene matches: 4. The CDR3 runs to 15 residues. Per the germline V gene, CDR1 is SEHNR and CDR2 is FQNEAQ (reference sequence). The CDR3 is CASSLGDYTQETQYF. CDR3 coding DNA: TGTGCCAGCAGCTTAGGGGACTATACTCAAGAGACCCAGTACTTC. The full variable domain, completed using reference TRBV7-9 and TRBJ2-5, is DTGVSQNPRHKITKRGQNVTFRCDPISEHNRLYWYRQTLGQGPEFLTYFQNEAQLEKSRLLSDRFSAERPKGSFSTLEIQRTEQGDSAMYLCASSLGDYTQETQYFGPGTRLLVL.

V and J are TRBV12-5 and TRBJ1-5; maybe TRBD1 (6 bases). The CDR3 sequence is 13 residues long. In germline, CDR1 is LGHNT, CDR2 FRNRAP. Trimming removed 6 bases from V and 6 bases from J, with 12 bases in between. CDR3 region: CASGAGGSQPQHF. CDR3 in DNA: TGTGCTAGTGGGGCGGGGGGCAGTCAGCCCCAGCATTTT. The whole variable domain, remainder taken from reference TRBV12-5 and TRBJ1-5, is DARVTQTPRHKVTEMGQEVTMRCQPILGHNTVFWYRQTMMQGLELLAYFRNRAPLDDSGMPKDRFSAEMPDATLATLKIQPSEPRDSAVYFCASGAGGSQPQHFGDGTRLSIL.

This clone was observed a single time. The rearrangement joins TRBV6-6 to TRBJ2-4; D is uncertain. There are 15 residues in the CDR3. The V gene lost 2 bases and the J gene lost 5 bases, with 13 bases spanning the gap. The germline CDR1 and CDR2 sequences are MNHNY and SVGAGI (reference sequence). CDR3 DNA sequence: TGTGCCAGCAGTTACAAGGTTTTGGGCGAAAACATTCAGTACTTC. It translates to CASSYKVLGENIQYF.

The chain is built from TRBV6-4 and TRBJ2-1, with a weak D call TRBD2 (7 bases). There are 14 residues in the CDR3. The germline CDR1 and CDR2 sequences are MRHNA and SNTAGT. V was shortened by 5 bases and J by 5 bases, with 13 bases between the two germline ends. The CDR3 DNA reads TGTGCCAGCAGTAGCGGGGACACCAACAATGAGCAGTTCTTC. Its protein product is CASSSGDTNNEQFF.

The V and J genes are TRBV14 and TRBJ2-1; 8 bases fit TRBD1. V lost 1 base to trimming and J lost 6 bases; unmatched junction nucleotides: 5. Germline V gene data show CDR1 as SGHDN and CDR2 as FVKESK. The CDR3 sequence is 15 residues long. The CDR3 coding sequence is TGTGCCAGCAGCCAAGGACAGGGGCTGGCCAATGAGCAGTTCTTC. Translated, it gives CASSQGQGLANEQFF.

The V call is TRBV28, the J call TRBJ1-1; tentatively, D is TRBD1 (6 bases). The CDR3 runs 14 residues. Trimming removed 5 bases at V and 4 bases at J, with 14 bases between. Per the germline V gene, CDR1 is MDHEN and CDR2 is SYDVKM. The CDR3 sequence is CASSGPGATTEAFF. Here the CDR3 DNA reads TGTGCCAGCAGTGGACCAGGGGCGACCACTGAAGCTTTCTTT.

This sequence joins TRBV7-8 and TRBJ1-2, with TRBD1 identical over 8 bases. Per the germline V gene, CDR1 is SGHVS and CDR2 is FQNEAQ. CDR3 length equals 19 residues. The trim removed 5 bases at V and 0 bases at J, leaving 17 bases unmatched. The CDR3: CASSKTRTGRLAPNYGYTF. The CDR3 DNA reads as TGTGCCAGCAGCAAAACGCGGACAGGGCGGTTAGCTCCTAACTATGGCTACACCTTC. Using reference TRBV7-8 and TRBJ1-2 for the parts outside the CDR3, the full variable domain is GAGVSQSPRYKVAKRGQDVALRCDPISGHVSLFWYQQALGQGPEFLTYFQNEAQLDKSGLPSDRFFAERPEGSVSTLKIQRTQQEDSAVYLCASSKTRTGRLAPNYGYTFGSGTRLTVV.

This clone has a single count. The CDR3, as DNA: TGTGCCAGCAGCGACGACAGGGTTGACACCGGGGAGCTGTTTTTT. Translating gives CASSDDRVDTGELFF. This chain connects TRBV6-5 to TRBJ2-2, with 7 bases identical to TRBD1. CDR3 length: 15 residues. Germline values: CDR1 MNHEY, CDR2 SVGAGI. V shed 6 bases, J shed 3 bases, and the junction held 7 bases outside the gene matches.

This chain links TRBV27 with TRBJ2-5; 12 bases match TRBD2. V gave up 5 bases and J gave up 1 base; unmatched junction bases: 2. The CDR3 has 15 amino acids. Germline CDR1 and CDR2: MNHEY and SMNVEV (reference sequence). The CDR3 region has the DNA TGTGCCAGCAGTAAACTAGCGGGGGGCCAAGAGACCCAGTACTTC. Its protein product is CASSKLAGGQETQYF.

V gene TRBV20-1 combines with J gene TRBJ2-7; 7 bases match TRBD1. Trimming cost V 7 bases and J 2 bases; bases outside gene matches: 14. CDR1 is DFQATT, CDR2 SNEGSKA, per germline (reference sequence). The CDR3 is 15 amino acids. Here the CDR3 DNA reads TGCAGTGTTCGTGAGGCCGTCGGACAGGCCTACGAGCAGTACTTC. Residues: CSVREAVGQAYEQYF.

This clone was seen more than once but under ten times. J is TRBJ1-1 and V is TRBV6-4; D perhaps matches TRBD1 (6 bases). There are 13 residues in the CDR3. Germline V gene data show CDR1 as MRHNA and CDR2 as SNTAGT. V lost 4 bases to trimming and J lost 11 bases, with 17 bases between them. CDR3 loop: CASSAEQQGAAFF. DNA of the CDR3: TGTGCCAGCAGTGCGGAACAACAGGGTGCGGCTTTCTTT.

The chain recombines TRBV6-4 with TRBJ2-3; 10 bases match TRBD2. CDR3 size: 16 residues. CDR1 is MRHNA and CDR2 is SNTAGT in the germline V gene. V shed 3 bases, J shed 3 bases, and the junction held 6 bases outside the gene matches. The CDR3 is CASSESGGARTDTQYF. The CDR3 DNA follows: TGTGCCAGCAGTGAAAGCGGGGGGGCCCGGACAGATACGCAGTATTTT.